Sequencing of this T cell receptor beta chain was carried out in a study of blood T cell repertoires in COVID-19. Study-level information: The cDNA or gDNA used as material had been derived from T cells, B-cell-depleted T cells, or PBMCs.

Trimming shortened V by 1 base and J by 9 bases, and 13 bases separated the two germline ends. Germline-derived CDR1 and CDR2 are LNHDA and SQIVND (reference sequence). The CDR3 covers 15 residues. Recovery meant two consecutive negative NP/OP PCR tests, professional clearance, or resolved symptoms. Data came from immunoSEQ multiplex PCR; TCRdb stores just in-frame clones and leaves some out. The table records 210,000 or so clones, 84% of them present only once. This chain links TRBV19 with TRBJ1-6; D might be TRBD1 (5 bases). The TCR comes from a man aged 55 to 70 who had recovered from COVID-19. The sequenced sample was PBMCs or T cells enriched from blood (not recorded which). CDR3 DNA sequence: TGTGCCAGTAGTATAGCGGACACAGGCCGTTCACCCCTCCACTTT. Encoded protein: CASSIADTGRSPLHF.